Listed below are T cell receptor beta chains from one sample, sequenced in a study of T-cell memory formation after mild COVID-19. MiXCR, run by TCRdb on the 5' RACE reads, gives a single entry per CDR3 protein. Of under 150,000 distinct CDR3 sequences listed, 20% to 25% are singletons. Material: PBMCs or a T cell subset sorted from them (not recorded which). The receptor set was obtained from a man between 18 and 29 years old who had mild COVID-19 (a few samples of this study predate the infection). Cell type and time point are not known. CDR3s leave out the opening cysteine and the closing phenylalanine or tryptophan.

cdr3_aa	j_call	v_call
ASSQRVTPDTQY	TRBJ2-3	TRBV4-1
ASSFPGTGELF	TRBJ2-2	TRBV12-3/TRBV12-4
ASSGLAGGPIDTQY	TRBJ2-3	TRBV10-2
ASPTDRGGHIQY	TRBJ2-4	TRBV2
ASSQESLYNEQF	TRBJ2-1	TRBV4-1
ASSAEQGSGANVLT	TRBJ2-6	TRBV25-1
AISVRSGGTDTQY	TRBJ2-3	TRBV10-3
ASSQGSSTDTQY	TRBJ2-3	TRBV4-1
ASSQDASSNEQF	TRBJ2-1	TRBV4-1
ASSQIIGETDTQY	TRBJ2-3	TRBV4-1
ASLLGIKMNTEAF	TRBJ1-1	TRBV6-6
ASSPGRGTEAF	TRBJ1-1	TRBV18
ASSDPAGGYNEQF	TRBJ2-1	TRBV7-2
ASSLKTTEQF	TRBJ2-1	TRBV5-1
ASSQDPGQETQY	TRBJ2-5	TRBV3-1
ASSRGPSGVADTQY	TRBJ2-3	TRBV5-4
ASSQAPDNQPQH	TRBJ1-5	TRBV4-1
ASSQDGIADGGYT	TRBJ1-2	TRBV4-3
ASSTRDYQPQH	TRBJ1-5	TRBV7-2
ASNNGRGGNQPQH	TRBJ1-5	TRBV6-6
ASSQGGSTEAF	TRBJ1-1	TRBV3-1
ASRPGQGPGTQY	TRBJ2-5	TRBV7-2
ASSSYVTRNIQY	TRBJ2-4	TRBV6-2/TRBV6-3
ASSQESYPSTDTQY	TRBJ2-3	TRBV4-1
ASSEDGYT	TRBJ1-2	TRBV7-9
ASSPTTGTGNTGELF	TRBJ2-2	TRBV18
ASSPHVRAF	TRBJ1-1	TRBV7-2